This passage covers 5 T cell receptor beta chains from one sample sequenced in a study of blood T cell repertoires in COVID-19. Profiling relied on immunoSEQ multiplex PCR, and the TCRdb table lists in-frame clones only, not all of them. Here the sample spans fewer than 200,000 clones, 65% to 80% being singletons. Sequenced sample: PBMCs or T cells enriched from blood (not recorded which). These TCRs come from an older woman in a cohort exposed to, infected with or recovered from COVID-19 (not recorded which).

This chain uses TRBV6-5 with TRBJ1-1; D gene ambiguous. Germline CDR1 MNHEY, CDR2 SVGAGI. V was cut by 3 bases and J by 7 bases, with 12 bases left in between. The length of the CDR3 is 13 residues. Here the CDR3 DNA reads TGTGCCAGCAGTTATTTCGGTGGAGGTGAAGCTTTCTTT. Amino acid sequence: CASSYFGGGEAFF.

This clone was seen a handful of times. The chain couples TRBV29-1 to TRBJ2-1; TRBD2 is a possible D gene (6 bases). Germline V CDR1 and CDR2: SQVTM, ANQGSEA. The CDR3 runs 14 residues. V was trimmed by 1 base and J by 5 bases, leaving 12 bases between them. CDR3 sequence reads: CSVEGTKFNNEQFF. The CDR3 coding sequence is TGCAGCGTTGAAGGGACTAAATTTAACAATGAGCAGTTCTTC.

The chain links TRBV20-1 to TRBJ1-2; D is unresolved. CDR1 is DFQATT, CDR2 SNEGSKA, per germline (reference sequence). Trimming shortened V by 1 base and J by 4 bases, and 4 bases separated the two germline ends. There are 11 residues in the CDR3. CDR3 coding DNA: TGCAGTGCTAGAGGAGTCTATGGCTACACCTTC. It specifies CSARGVYGYTF.

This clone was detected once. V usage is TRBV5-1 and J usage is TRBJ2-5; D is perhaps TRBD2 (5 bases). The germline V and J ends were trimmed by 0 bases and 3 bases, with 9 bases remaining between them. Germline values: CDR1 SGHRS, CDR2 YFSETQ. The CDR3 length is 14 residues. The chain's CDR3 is CASSLGREKETQYF. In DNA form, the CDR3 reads TGCGCCAGCAGCTTGGGAAGGGAGAAAGAGACCCAGTACTTC.

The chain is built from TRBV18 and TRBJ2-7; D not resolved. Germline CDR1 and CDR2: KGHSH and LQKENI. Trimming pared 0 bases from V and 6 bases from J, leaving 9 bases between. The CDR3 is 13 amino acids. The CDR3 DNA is TGTGCCAGCTCACCACCCCCCCCCGGCGAGCAGTACTTC. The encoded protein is CASSPPPPGEQYF.